One and the same sample provided the 14 T cell receptor beta chains below, sequenced in a study of a mutant IDH1 vaccine in newly diagnosed glioma (dated by TCRdb to the early 2020s). Reading the label with the study, this specimen's time point is: baseline, week 1 (first vaccination visit). The treatment or condition label for this specimen denotes: pre-vaccination baseline after standard-of-care therapy. Library preparation employed the immunoSEQ multiplex PCR assay. TCRdb took over this immuneACCESS table, retaining in-frame rearrangements with V and J assigned. Such tables are incomplete; in checked studies, under half of the missing clones stem from an unresolved V gene, and the remainder is unexplained. A total of tens of thousands of clones appear in this sample, about 80% of them only once. Approximately 8% of the sample lies in the top ten. The sequencing used PBMCs, collected from a glioma patient treated with radiotherapy, temozolomide or both. The receptors were gathered from a woman aged 45-59 years with glioma.

This chain links TRBV10-3 with TRBJ1-2, with D unresolved. The CDR3 loop spans 14 amino acids. Per the germline V gene, CDR1 is ENHRY and CDR2 is SYGVKD. V shed 0 bases and J shed 5 bases, with 10 bases lying between them. CDR3 in DNA: TGTGCCATCAGTGAGTCGACGGGAGGGTATGGCTACACCTTC. Amino acid sequence: CAISESTGGYGYTF.

The J gene is TRBJ2-7, the V gene TRBV5-6; TRBD1 is a possible D gene (5 bases). The CDR3 has 13 residues. Germline values: CDR1 SGHDT, CDR2 YYEEEE. Trimming shortened V by 4 bases and J by 2 bases, and 10 bases separated the two germline ends. CDR3 sequence: CASSLQGTYEQYF. DNA of the CDR3: TGTGCCAGCAGCCTGCAGGGAACCTACGAGCAGTACTTC.

The J gene is TRBJ2-6, the V gene TRBV13; 8 bases align to TRBD1. The CDR3 has 20 amino acids. J lost 3 bases, V lost 5 bases, and 18 bases had no gene match. Germline CDR1 PRHDT, CDR2 FYEKMQ (reference sequence). CDR3 nucleotide sequence: TGTGCCAGCAGCCATCTTAGTGTCGGACAGGGTATGGTTGGGGCCAACGTCCTGACTTTC. It yields the protein CASSHLSVGQGMVGANVLTF.

The chain is built from TRBV30 and TRBJ1-2; D perhaps matches TRBD1 (5 bases). Trimming took 6 bases from V and 5 from J, leaving 16 bases between them. This CDR3 is 13 amino acids long. The germline V gene has CDR1 GTSNPN and CDR2 SVGIG (reference sequence). CDR3 DNA sequence: TGTGCCTGCGCAGGGCGCCTGGGGTATGGCTACACCTTC. This gives the protein CACAGRLGYGYTF.

The rearrangement joins TRBV18 to TRBJ1-5, with D uncertain. Germline V gene lookup returns CDR1 KGHSH and CDR2 LQKENI. V was cut by 3 bases and J by 0 bases, with 12 bases left in between. The CDR3 is 16 residues long. CDR3 bases: TGTGCCAGCTCACCGCGAGCTGCAGATAGCAATCAGCCCCAGCATTTT. Its protein product is CASSPRAADSNQPQHF.

This chain links TRBV5-3 with TRBJ2-7; either TRBD1 or TRBD2 may fit D (5 bases each). TRBV5-3 is an open reading frame whose function is uncertain. This CDR3 spans 13 amino acids. The V end lost 4 bases, the J end lost 2 bases, and 10 bases lay between the germline ends. The CDR3, as DNA: TGTGCCAGAAGCCCGGGACGGACCTACGAGCAGTACTTC. Protein: CARSPGRTYEQYF.

This clone was seen a single time. DNA for the CDR3: TGCGCCAGCAGCTTGGCCGGACAGGGTTCTGTCAACGAGCAGTACTTC. It specifies CASSLAGQGSVNEQYF. The genes are TRBV5-1 and TRBJ2-7, with 8 bases identical to TRBD1. The J segment lost 5 bases and the V segment lost 0 bases, leaving 10 bases of the junction unmatched. Germline values: CDR1 SGHRS, CDR2 YFSETQ. CDR3 length: 16 amino acids.

This chain uses TRBV11-2 with TRBJ2-3, with 8 bases lining up with TRBD1. CDR3 length: 19 residues. The germline V gene has CDR1 SGHAT and CDR2 FQNNGV. V trimming: 5 bases; J trimming: 0 bases; junction bases outside the gene matches: 16. CDR3 sequence reads: CASSLEFTGGLASTDTQYF. The CDR3 DNA reads as TGTGCCAGCAGCCTTGAATTCACAGGGGGGTTAGCTAGCACAGATACGCAGTATTTT.

This sequence joins TRBV15 and TRBJ2-7; TRBD2 matches at 8 bases. The trim removed 8 bases at V and 0 bases at J, leaving 9 bases unmatched. Germline CDR1 and CDR2: LNHNV and YYDKDF (reference sequence). The CDR3 extends over 15 amino acids. CDR3 sequence: CATSGGGTISYEQYF. CDR3 nucleotides: TGTGCCACCTCCGGGGGGGGGACCATCTCCTACGAGCAGTACTTC.

The chain is built from TRBV28 and TRBJ1-5; TRBD1 is a possible D gene (5 bases). CDR1 and CDR2 (germline): MDHEN, SYDVKM. V was cut by 6 bases and J by 4 bases, with 16 bases left in between. This CDR3 is built from 15 residues. This CDR3 reads CASRAPDGANQPQHF. CDR3 bases: TGTGCCAGCAGAGCTCCGGACGGGGCTAATCAGCCCCAGCATTTT. The full variable domain, with the rest looked up from reference TRBV28 and TRBJ1-5, is DVKVTQSSRYLVKRTGEKVFLECVQDMDHENMFWYRQDPGLGLRLIYFSYDVKMKEKGDIPEGYSVSREKKERFSLILESASTNQTSMYLCASRAPDGANQPQHFGDGTRLSIL.

The chain has TRBV10-3 and TRBJ1-6; D possibly corresponds to TRBD1 (5 bases). Trimming took 5 bases from V and 8 from J, leaving 13 bases between them. The CDR3 contains 14 residues. Germline-derived CDR1 and CDR2 are ENHRY and SYGVKD. The CDR3 sequence: CAISSSGGDSPLHF. CDR3 bases: TGTGCCATCAGTTCCTCGGGGGGGGATTCACCCCTCCACTTT.

This clone was counted a few times. The same CDR3 also results from other DNA sequences found in this sample. V is TRBV6-1 and J is TRBJ1-1, with 11 bases matching TRBD1. The CDR3 is 16 amino acids. Per germline, CDR1 MNHNS and CDR2 SASEGT. V gave up 4 bases and J gave up 0 bases; unmatched junction bases: 4. The CDR3 coding sequence is TGTGCCAGCAGTGGCCGGACAGGGGGCCTGAACACTGAAGCTTTCTTT. Translated: CASSGRTGGLNTEAFF.

This rearrangement joins TRBV6-6 to TRBJ1-5; D gene ambiguous. V lost 0 bases, J lost 3 bases, and 6 bases lay in between. The length of the CDR3 is 14 residues. Germline V gene data show CDR1 as MNHNY and CDR2 as SVGAGI (reference sequence). CDR3 nucleotides: TGTGCCAGCAGTTACTCGAGTCCCAATCAGCCCCAGCATTTT. It translates to CASSYSSPNQPQHF.

Comment on this clone: A read error is likely, as this CDR3 ends without the conserved phenylalanine or tryptophan. The DNA is left out, because the CDR3 cannot be placed on it with certainty; the CDR3 is given as TCRdb lists it. J is TRBJ2-7 and V is TRBV6-5; the table calls TRBD2, which could not be checked here. Per the germline V gene, CDR1 is MNHEY and CDR2 is SVGAGI. Termini included, the CDR3 measures 11 amino acids. The CDR3 sequence: CASRESRPTGS.